The 10 T cell receptor beta chains reported below all come from one sample, sequenced in a study of T-cell reconstitution after alpha-beta-depleted transplantation in children. Preparation of the TCRbeta library was carried out with unique molecular identifiers. TCRdb passed the PCR reads through MiXCR, listing each CDR3 protein once. Here the sample spans some 530,000 distinct CDR3 sequences, about 12% being singletons. The sequencing here drew on PBMCs from the stem cell graft donor, taken from the stem cell graft. The receptors were gathered from a human donor who donated a stem cell graft to a child with combined immunodeficiency.

This clonotype was counted many times. The gene calls are TRBV7-2 and TRBJ2-1, with TRBD2 as a possible D gene (7 bases). The V and J ends lost 7 bases and 5 bases respectively, with 21 bases between them. Germline-derived CDR1 and CDR2 are SGHTA and FQGNSA. The CDR3 is 16 residues long. The CDR3 DNA reads as TGTGCCAGCATCCTAGGGTGGGGGGGGCGAAACAATGAGCAGTTCTTC. It encodes CASILGWGGRNNEQFF.

The chain carries TRBV5-1 and TRBJ2-5, with TRBD1 matching 8 bases. The trim removed 4 bases at V and 5 bases at J, leaving 10 bases unmatched. Germline values: CDR1 SGHRS, CDR2 YFSETQ. The CDR3 sequence is 15 residues long. In DNA, the CDR3 is TGCGCCAGCAGCACCGCGGACAGGGTGTGGGAGACCCAGTACTTC. The encoded protein is CASSTADRVWETQYF.

This clonotype showed up just a few times. This chain links TRBV15 with TRBJ2-7, with TRBD1 identical over 10 bases. The germline V gene has CDR1 LNHNV and CDR2 YYDKDF (reference sequence). CDR3 length equals 16 residues. The junction had 6 bases not matched to a gene; V was cut back by 2 bases and J by 2 bases. The CDR3 region is CATSRRRQGATYEQYF. Here the CDR3 DNA reads TGTGCCACCAGCAGACGGAGACAGGGGGCGACCTACGAGCAGTACTTC.

V gene TRBV4-2 combines with J gene TRBJ2-5, with TRBD2 matching 11 bases. The germline gives CDR1 LGHNA, CDR2 YNFKEQ. The V gene end was trimmed by 4 bases and the J gene end by 1 base; junction bases not matched to a gene: 5. CDR3 length: 16 residues. The DNA for the CDR3 is TGTGCCAGCAGCCGGGGGACTAGCGGATTCCAAGAGACCCAGTACTTC. Its protein is CASSRGTSGFQETQYF.

This chain connects TRBV30 to TRBJ2-3; D is uncertain. This CDR3 region has 15 residues. V dropped 0 bases and J dropped 0 bases, with 10 bases sitting between them. CDR1 and CDR2 (germline): GTSNPN, SVGIG (reference sequence). For the CDR3, the DNA is TGTGCCTGGAGTGTCTTTGGGTCTAGCACAGATACGCAGTATTTT. Residues: CAWSVFGSSTDTQYF.

The rearrangement uses TRBV29-1 and TRBJ2-1; 9 bases match TRBD2. The germline CDR1 and CDR2 sequences are SQVTM and ANQGSEA. This CDR3 is built from 14 residues. J gave up 2 bases and V 4 bases, and 3 bases lay outside the gene matches. CDR3 nucleotide sequence: TGCAGCGTTGTCCCTAGCGGGACCTACAATGAGCAGTTCTTC. Protein: CSVVPSGTYNEQFF.

There are a few counts of this clonotype. The rearrangement joins TRBV10-3 to TRBJ2-7; D is uncertain. This CDR3 region has 14 residues. V was cut by 4 bases and J by 3 bases, with 13 bases left in between. Germline CDR1 and CDR2: ENHRY and SYGVKD. The CDR3 reads CAISVIDKDYEQYF. The CDR3, as DNA: TGTGCCATCAGTGTGATCGACAAAGACTACGAGCAGTACTTC.

The chain carries TRBV4-3 and TRBJ1-1; no definite D call. V dropped 0 bases and J dropped 8 bases, with 13 bases sitting between them. The V gene's germline CDR1 is LGHNA and CDR2 YSLEER. This CDR3 is built from 14 residues. The CDR3 protein is CASSQDWAGREAFF. CDR3 coding DNA: TGCGCCAGCAGCCAAGATTGGGCGGGGAGGGAAGCTTTCTTT.

This clonotype appeared a few times. V and J are TRBV12-3 or TRBV12-4 and TRBJ2-7, with 15 bases aligning to TRBD2. V was clipped by 1 base and J by 5 bases; unmatched bases: 3. The CDR3 is made up of 16 amino acids. The chain's CDR3 is CASSLGGTSGGNEQYF. The CDR3 bases are TGTGCCAGCAGTTTAGGTGGGACTAGCGGGGGGAACGAGCAGTACTTC.

There are a few counts of this clonotype. The chain carries TRBV28 and TRBJ2-3; 7 bases are shared with TRBD2. CDR3 length equals 15 residues. Losses at the gene ends were 6 bases for V and 1 base for J; bases not matched to a gene: 7. Germline V gene sequence: CDR1 MDHEN, CDR2 SYDVKM. CDR3 amino acids: CASSPERGGTDTQYF. CDR3 sequence (DNA): TGTGCCAGCAGCCCCGAGCGGGGCGGCACAGATACGCAGTATTTT.